The 6 T cell receptor beta chains given below trace back to one sample, sequenced in a study of T cell responses to AZD1222 COVID-19 vaccine. Measured with immunoSEQ multiplex PCR; TCRdb has only the in-frame clones, and not every one. Of about 120,000 clones in the sample, around 84% were seen once. The sample was peripheral blood, taken on day 0 of AZD1222 vaccination. The receptors derive from an adult in good health.

V is TRBV11-1 and J is TRBJ2-2, with a tentative D call TRBD2 (6 bases). The germline V gene has CDR1 SGHAT and CDR2 FQDESV (reference sequence). CDR3 length equals 14 residues. V dropped 5 bases and J dropped 3 bases, with 10 bases sitting between them. The CDR3 nucleotides read TGTGCCAGCAGCCCGTGGGGGGACACCGGGGAGCTGTTTTTT. As protein: CASSPWGDTGELFF.

This rearrangement joins TRBV7-8 to TRBJ2-5; a weak D match, TRBD1 (5 bases). Germline V lookup: CDR1 SGHVS, CDR2 FQNEAQ. Trimming removed 5 bases from V and 1 base from J, with 8 bases in between. The length of the CDR3 is 13 residues. The CDR3 DNA sequence: TGTGCCAGCAGCCGACAGCCCCAAGAGACCCAGTACTTC. Its protein product is CASSRQPQETQYF. Full variable domain (remainder filled in from reference TRBV7-8 and TRBJ2-5): GAGVSQSPRYKVAKRGQDVALRCDPISGHVSLFWYQQALGQGPEFLTYFQNEAQLDKSGLPSDRFFAERPEGSVSTLKIQRTQQEDSAVYLCASSRQPQETQYFGPGTRLLVL.

This chain uses TRBV12-3 or TRBV12-4 with TRBJ1-5; D remains ambiguous. V was shortened by 4 bases and J by 3 bases, with 7 bases between the two germline ends. The CDR3 is 13 residues long. The CDR3 DNA is TGTGCCAGCAGTTCCAAAACCAATCAGCCCCAGCATTTT. Its protein product is CASSSKTNQPQHF.

The chain combines TRBV18 with TRBJ1-1; a possible D gene is TRBD1 (5 bases). Germline V gives CDR1 KGHSH, CDR2 LQKENI. The CDR3 is 14 residues long. V was cut by 6 bases and J by 1 base, with 12 bases left in between. The CDR3 sequence is CASSVGHQNTEAFF. CDR3 DNA sequence: TGTGCCAGCTCGGTGGGGCACCAGAACACTGAAGCTTTCTTT.

The chain combines TRBV27 with TRBJ2-7, with 8 bases identical to TRBD2. CDR1 is MNHEY, CDR2 SMNVEV, per germline (reference sequence). The J segment lost 6 bases and the V segment lost 4 bases, leaving 8 bases of the junction unmatched. The CDR3 runs 14 residues. CDR3 nucleotides: TGTGCCAGCAGTTCCGGGCTAGCGGGCGGCGAGCAGTACTTC. Protein sequence: CASSSGLAGGEQYF.

This chain uses TRBV28 with TRBJ1-6, with 8 bases identical to TRBD1. There are 14 residues in the CDR3. With 5 bases clipped from V and 10 bases from J, the junction kept 7 bases outside the gene matches. Germline CDR1 MDHEN, CDR2 SYDVKM. CDR3 sequence: CASSIGQGHSPLHF. The CDR3, as DNA: TGTGCCAGCAGTATCGGACAGGGTCACTCACCCCTCCACTTT.